The 14 T cell receptor beta chains in this list originate from one sample, sequenced in a study of molecular identifiers for immune sequencing clone quantification. TCRdb recomputed calls from the PCR reads with MiXCR, one row per CDR3 protein. This table has 600,000 to 650,000 distinct CDR3 sequences, just under 20% appearing once. The sequenced sample was naive CD8+ T cells from blood, with Jurkat cell RNA spiked in. The subset is: FACS-sorted CD8+CD4-CCR7+CD45RA+ naive T cells. The receptors come from a human donor in good health. Some libraries in this study had Jurkat cell RNA spiked in.

This clonotype was seen at least ten times. The rearrangement links TRBV7-9 to TRBJ1-1; D perhaps matches TRBD1 (6 bases). The V gene's germline CDR1 is SEHNR and CDR2 FQNEAQ (reference sequence). Trimming shortened V by 1 base and J by 1 base, and 16 bases separated the two germline ends. The CDR3 runs to 17 residues. Here the CDR3 DNA reads TGTGCCAGCAGCTTAGGGGGCTTAGGGACACAGAACACTGAAGCTTTCTTT. Its protein is CASSLGGLGTQNTEAFF.

This clonotype has at least ten counts. The chain links TRBV29-1 to TRBJ2-5; D perhaps matches TRBD2 (6 bases). The CDR3 covers 15 residues. V lost 0 bases and J lost 5, with 16 bases in between. The V gene's germline CDR1 is SQVTM and CDR2 ANQGSEA. Written as DNA, the CDR3 is TGCAGCGTTGAAGATGGGACTCGAAGAATTGAGACCCAGTACTTC. Translating it yields CSVEDGTRRIETQYF.

This clonotype was counted ten times or more. The rearrangement uses TRBV5-1 and TRBJ1-1, with no clear D. This CDR3 spans 12 amino acids. CDR1 SGHRS and CDR2 YFSETQ come from the germline V gene. V gave up 5 bases and J gave up 2 bases, with 7 bases separating them. The CDR3 DNA reads TGCGCCAGCAGGGCATCCAACACTGAAGCTTTCTTT. Amino acids: CASRASNTEAFF.

This clonotype was detected ten times or more. This CDR3 reads CASGEEGRIPPEQYF. For the CDR3, the DNA is TGTGCTAGTGGCGAAGAAGGGAGAATCCCACCGGAGCAGTACTTC. The chain is built from TRBV12-5 and TRBJ2-7; D perhaps matches TRBD2 (5 bases). The CDR3 runs 15 residues. The V and J ends lost 6 bases and 7 bases respectively, with 22 bases between them. Looked up from germline, CDR1 is LGHNT and CDR2 is FRNRAP.

This clonotype was detected many times. The V gene is TRBV28, the J gene TRBJ1-1, with D maybe TRBD1 (6 bases). This CDR3 comprises 15 residues. The V and J ends lost 3 bases and 6 bases respectively, with 17 bases between them. The germline CDR1 and CDR2 sequences are MDHEN and SYDVKM. For the CDR3, the DNA is TGTGCCAGCAGTTTCCACTCGACAGGAAGGTCTGAAGCTTTCTTT. Its protein is CASSFHSTGRSEAFF. The entire variable domain, with the rest obtained from reference TRBV28 and TRBJ1-1, is as follows: DVKVTQSSRYLVKRTGEKVFLECVQDMDHENMFWYRQDPGLGLRLIYFSYDVKMKEKGDIPEGYSVSREKKERFSLILESASTNQTSMYLCASSFHSTGRSEAFFGQGTRLTVV.

In this sample, this clonotype turned up many times. The rearrangement joins TRBV19 to TRBJ1-1; D gene unclear. The CDR3 consists of 12 residues. With 3 bases removed from V and 1 base from J, the gap between germline ends came to 3 bases. Per the germline V gene, CDR1 is LNHDA and CDR2 is SQIVND (reference sequence). As DNA, the CDR3 is TGTGCCAGTAGTATTCGGAACACTGAAGCTTTCTTT. Its translation is CASSIRNTEAFF.

The rearrangement links TRBV11-2 to TRBJ2-1; D perhaps matches TRBD2 (5 bases). V was shortened by 1 base and J by 10 bases, with 8 bases between the two germline ends. The CDR3 loop spans 12 amino acids. Germline CDR1 and CDR2: SGHAT and FQNNGV. The CDR3 region has the DNA TGTGCCAGCAGCTTAGTAGTAGCGGAGCAGTTCTTC. Translating gives CASSLVVAEQFF.

V is TRBV6-6 and J is TRBJ2-1, with 9 bases that match TRBD2. V lost 5 bases to trimming and J lost 7 bases; unmatched junction nucleotides: 12. The CDR3 runs 16 residues. CDR1 and CDR2 (germline): MNHNY, SVGAGI (reference sequence). CDR3: CASSPRAGGGLNEQFF. The DNA for the CDR3 is TGTGCCAGCAGTCCCCGAGCGGGGGGCGGTTTGAATGAGCAGTTCTTC.

The V and J genes are TRBV7-2 and TRBJ1-1; TRBD1 matches at 7 bases. CDR1 is SGHTA and CDR2 is FQGNSA in the germline V gene. This CDR3 is 13 amino acids long. J was trimmed by 8 bases and V by 5 bases; bases with no gene match: 8. Here the CDR3 reads CASSNSGTAEAFF. CDR3 bases: TGTGCCAGCAGCAACTCCGGGACAGCAGAAGCTTTCTTT.

A word on this clonotype: A much larger clone sits a single nucleotide away, making a read error possible. The CDR3 sequence is CGAPGTGRYEQYF. The DNA for the CDR3 is TGCGGTGCCCCCGGGACTGGCAGATACGAGCAGTACTTC. The chain employs TRBV20-1 and TRBJ2-7, with D perhaps matching TRBD2 (6 bases). This CDR3 spans 13 amino acids. Germline loops: CDR1 DFQATT, CDR2 SNEGSKA (reference sequence).

The chain combines TRBV6-2 or TRBV6-3 with TRBJ1-1, with no clear D. The germline CDR1 and CDR2 sequences are MNHEY and SVGEGT. The V gene lost 5 bases and the J gene lost 0 bases, with 10 bases spanning the gap. CDR3 length: 14 amino acids. The CDR3, as DNA: TGTGCCAGCAGTCCGGTACTTCTGAACACTGAAGCTTTCTTT. Its translation is CASSPVLLNTEAFF.

Ten or more counts support this clonotype. V gene TRBV11-3 combines with J gene TRBJ2-1, with D perhaps TRBD2 (5 bases). The CDR3 totals 16 residues. CDR1 and CDR2 from the germline V gene are SGHNT and YENEEA. Trimming took 0 bases from V and 2 from J, leaving 11 bases between them. The CDR3 DNA reads as TGTGCCAGCAGCTTAGATACTAGGACTCCCTACAATGAGCAGTTCTTC. Its protein product is CASSLDTRTPYNEQFF.

This sequence joins TRBV27 and TRBJ2-7; 7 nucleotides line up with TRBD2. Trimming took 6 bases from V and 6 from J; bases not matched to a gene: 8. This CDR3 contains 13 residues. Germline lookup yields CDR1 MNHEY and CDR2 SMNVEV (reference sequence). The DNA for the CDR3 is TGTGCCAGCAGCACCGGGACTACTGTCGAGCAGTACTTC. Amino acids: CASSTGTTVEQYF.

A note on this clonotype: With a much larger clone just one base away, this may be a read error. This chain uses TRBV7-9 with TRBJ1-1, with D possibly TRBD1 on 5 matching bases. Trimming pared 11 bases from V and 5 bases from J, leaving 18 bases between. This CDR3 is built from 13 residues. The germline V gene encodes CDR1 SEHNR and CDR2 FQNEAQ (reference sequence). CDR3 protein: CALGGAGLTEAFF. The CDR3, as DNA: TGTGCCCTGGGCGGGGCTGGGTTAACTGAAGCTTTCTTT.